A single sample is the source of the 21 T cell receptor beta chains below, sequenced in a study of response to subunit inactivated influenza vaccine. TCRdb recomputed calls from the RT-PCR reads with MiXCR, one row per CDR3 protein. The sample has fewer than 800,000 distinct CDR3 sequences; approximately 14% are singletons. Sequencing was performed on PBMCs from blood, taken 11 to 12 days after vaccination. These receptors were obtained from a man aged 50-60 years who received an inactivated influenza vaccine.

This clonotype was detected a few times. The CDR3 reads CATSRSNIWDWRAAKNIQYF. The DNA for the CDR3 is TGTGCCACCAGCAGATCCAATATATGGGACTGGCGGGCAGCCAAAAACATTCAGTACTTC. The J gene is TRBJ2-4, the V gene TRBV15; a possible D gene is TRBD2 (6 bases). Trimming removed 2 bases from V and 0 bases from J, with 23 bases in between. Germline CDR1 LNHNV, CDR2 YYDKDF (reference sequence). This CDR3 spans 20 amino acids.

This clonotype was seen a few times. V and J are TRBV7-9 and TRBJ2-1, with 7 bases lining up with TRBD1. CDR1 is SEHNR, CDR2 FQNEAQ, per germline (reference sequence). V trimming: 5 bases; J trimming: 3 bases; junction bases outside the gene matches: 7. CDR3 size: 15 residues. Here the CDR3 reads CASSQPGQSYNEQFF. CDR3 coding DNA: TGTGCCAGCAGCCAGCCGGGACAGAGCTACAATGAGCAGTTCTTC.

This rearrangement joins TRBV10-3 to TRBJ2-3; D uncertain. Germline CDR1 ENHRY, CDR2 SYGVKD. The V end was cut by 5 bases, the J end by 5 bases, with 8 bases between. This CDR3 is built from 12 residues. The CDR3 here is CAISPVGDTQYF. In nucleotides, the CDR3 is TGTGCCATCAGTCCGGTCGGAGATACGCAGTATTTT.

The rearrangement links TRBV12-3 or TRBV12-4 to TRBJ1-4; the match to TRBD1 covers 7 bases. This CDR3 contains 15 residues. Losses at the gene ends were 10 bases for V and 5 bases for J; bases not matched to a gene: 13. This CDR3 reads CATRGWQGQNEKLFF. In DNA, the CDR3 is TGTGCCACCCGGGGGTGGCAGGGACAGAATGAAAAACTGTTTTTT.

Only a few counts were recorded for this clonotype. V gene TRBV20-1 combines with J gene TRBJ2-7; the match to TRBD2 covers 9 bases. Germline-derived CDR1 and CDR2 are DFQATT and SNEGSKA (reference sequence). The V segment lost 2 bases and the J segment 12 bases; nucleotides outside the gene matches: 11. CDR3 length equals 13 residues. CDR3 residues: CSARPPASGKSYF. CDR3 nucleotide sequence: TGCAGTGCTAGACCCCCGGCTAGCGGGAAATCGTACTTC.

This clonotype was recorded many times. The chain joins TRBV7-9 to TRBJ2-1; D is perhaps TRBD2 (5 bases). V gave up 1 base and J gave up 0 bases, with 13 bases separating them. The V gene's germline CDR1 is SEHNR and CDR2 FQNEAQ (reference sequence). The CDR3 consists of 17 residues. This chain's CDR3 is CASSLGAGGGSYNEQFF. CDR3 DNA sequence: TGTGCCAGCAGCTTAGGGGCGGGCGGAGGCTCCTACAATGAGCAGTTCTTC.

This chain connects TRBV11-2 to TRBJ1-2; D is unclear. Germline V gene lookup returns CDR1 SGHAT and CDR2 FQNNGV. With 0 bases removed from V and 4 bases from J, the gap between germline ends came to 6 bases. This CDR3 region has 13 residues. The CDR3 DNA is TGTGCCAGCAGCTTAGAGGCGGTCTATGGCTACACCTTC. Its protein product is CASSLEAVYGYTF. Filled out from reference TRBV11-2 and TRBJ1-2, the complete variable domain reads EAGVAQSPRYKIIEKRQSVAFWCNPISGHATLYWYQQILGQGPKLLIQFQNNGVVDDSQLPKDRFSAERLKGVDSTLKIQPAKLEDSAVYLCASSLEAVYGYTFGSGTRLTVV.

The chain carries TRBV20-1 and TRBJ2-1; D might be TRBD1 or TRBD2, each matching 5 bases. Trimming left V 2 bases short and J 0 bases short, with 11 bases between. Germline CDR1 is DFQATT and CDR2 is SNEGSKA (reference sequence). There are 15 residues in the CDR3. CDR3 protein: CSARTEGRSYNEQFF. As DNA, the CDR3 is TGCAGTGCTAGAACCGAGGGACGCTCCTACAATGAGCAGTTCTTC.

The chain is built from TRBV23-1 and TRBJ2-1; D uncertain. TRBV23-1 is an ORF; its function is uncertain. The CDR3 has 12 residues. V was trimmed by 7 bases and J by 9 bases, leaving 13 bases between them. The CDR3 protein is CASTPFWGEQFF. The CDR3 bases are TGCGCCAGCACCCCTTTCTGGGGTGAGCAGTTCTTC.

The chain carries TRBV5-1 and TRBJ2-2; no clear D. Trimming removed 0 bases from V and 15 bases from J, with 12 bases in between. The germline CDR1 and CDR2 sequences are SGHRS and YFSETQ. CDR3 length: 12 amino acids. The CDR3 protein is CASSLDLLELFF. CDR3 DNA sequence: TGCGCCAGCAGCTTGGATCTCCTCGAATTGTTTTTT.

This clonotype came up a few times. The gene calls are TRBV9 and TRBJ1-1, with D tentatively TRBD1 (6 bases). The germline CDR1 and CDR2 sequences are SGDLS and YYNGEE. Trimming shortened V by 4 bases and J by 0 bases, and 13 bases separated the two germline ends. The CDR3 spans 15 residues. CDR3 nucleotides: TGTGCCAGCAGCCCGCGGACAGTCATGAACACTGAAGCTTTCTTT. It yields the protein CASSPRTVMNTEAFF.

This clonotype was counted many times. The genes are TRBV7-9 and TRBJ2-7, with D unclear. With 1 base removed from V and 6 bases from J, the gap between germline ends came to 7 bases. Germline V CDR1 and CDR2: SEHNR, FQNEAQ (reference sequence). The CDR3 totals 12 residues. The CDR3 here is CASSLGLVEQYF. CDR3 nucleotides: TGTGCCAGCAGCTTAGGGCTCGTCGAGCAGTACTTC.

CDR3 protein: CASSGGVLSNSPLHF. The CDR3 DNA sequence: TGTGCCAGCAGTGGGGGTGTGCTGAGCAATTCACCCCTCCACTTT. The V call is TRBV12-3 or TRBV12-4, the J call TRBJ1-6; TRBD1 might be the D (5 bases). Trimming removed 5 bases from V and 7 bases from J, with 15 bases in between. The CDR3 sequence is 15 residues long.

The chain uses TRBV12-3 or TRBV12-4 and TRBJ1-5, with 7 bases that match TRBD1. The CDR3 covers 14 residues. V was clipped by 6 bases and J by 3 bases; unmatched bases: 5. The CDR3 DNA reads TGTGCCAGCAGGATGGGACAGATCAATCAGCCCCAGCATTTT. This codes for CASRMGQINQPQHF.

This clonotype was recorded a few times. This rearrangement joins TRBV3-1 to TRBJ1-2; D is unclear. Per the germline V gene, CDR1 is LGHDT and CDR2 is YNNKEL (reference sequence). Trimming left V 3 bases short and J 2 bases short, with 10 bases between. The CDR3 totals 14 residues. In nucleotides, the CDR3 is TGTGCCAGCAGCCACCGGACGAGAAACTATGGCTACACCTTC. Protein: CASSHRTRNYGYTF.

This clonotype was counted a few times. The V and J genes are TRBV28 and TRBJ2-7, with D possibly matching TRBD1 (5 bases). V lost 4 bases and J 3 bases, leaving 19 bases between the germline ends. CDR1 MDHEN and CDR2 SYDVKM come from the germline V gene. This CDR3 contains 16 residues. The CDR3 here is CASSYPLRSGNYEQYF. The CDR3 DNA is TGTGCCAGCAGTTACCCCCTACGGTCAGGGAACTACGAGCAGTACTTC.

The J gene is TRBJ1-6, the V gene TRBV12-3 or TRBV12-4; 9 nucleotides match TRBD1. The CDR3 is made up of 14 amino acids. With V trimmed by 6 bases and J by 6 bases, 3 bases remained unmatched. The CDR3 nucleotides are TGTGCCAGCAGCCGGACAGGGGTTAATTCACCCCTCCACTTT. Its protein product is CASSRTGVNSPLHF.

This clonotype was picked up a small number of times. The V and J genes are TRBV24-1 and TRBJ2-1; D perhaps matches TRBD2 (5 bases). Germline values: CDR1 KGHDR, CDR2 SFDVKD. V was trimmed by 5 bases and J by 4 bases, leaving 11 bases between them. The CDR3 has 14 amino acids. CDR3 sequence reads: CATSGSGDYNEQFF. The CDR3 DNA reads TGTGCCACCAGTGGCTCCGGGGATTACAATGAGCAGTTCTTC.

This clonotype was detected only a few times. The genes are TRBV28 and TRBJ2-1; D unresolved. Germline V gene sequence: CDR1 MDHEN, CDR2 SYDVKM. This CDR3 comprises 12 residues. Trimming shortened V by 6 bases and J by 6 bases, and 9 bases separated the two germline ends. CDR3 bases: TGTGCCAGCAGAGGGATCAGCAATGAGCAGTTCTTC. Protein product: CASRGISNEQFF.

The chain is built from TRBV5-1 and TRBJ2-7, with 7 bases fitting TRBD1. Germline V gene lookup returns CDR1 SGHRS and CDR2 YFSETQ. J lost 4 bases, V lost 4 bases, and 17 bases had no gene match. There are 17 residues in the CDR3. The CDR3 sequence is CASSDVISGQTSYEQYF. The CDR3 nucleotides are TGCGCCAGCAGCGACGTGATCTCGGGACAGACGTCTTACGAGCAGTACTTC.

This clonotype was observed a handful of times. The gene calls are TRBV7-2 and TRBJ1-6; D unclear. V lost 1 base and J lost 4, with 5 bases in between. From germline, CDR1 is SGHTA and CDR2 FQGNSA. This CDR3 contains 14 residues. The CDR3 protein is CASSLEHYNSPLHF. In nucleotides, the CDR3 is TGTGCCAGCAGCTTAGAACATTATAATTCACCCCTCCACTTT.